Following are 17 T cell receptor beta chains from one sample sequenced in a study of blood T cell repertoires in COVID-19. Using immunoSEQ multiplex PCR, the repertoire was profiled, and TCRdb retains in-frame clones only, with some absent. This table has 250,000 or so clones, over 70% appearing once. The source material was PBMCs or T cells enriched from blood (not recorded which). These receptors all stem from a woman aged 30 to 39 who had been exposed to COVID-19.

This clone was seen only once. This chain joins TRBV28 and TRBJ2-3, with D maybe TRBD1 (6 bases). The CDR3 runs to 14 residues. The germline V gene encodes CDR1 MDHEN and CDR2 SYDVKM. Trimming shortened V by 7 bases and J by 6 bases, and 17 bases separated the two germline ends. CDR3 loop: CASNRAGTSDTQYF. The CDR3 nucleotides read TGTGCCAGCAACCGAGCCGGGACATCTGATACGCAGTATTTT.

This clone was observed a few times. The chain recombines TRBV27 with TRBJ2-1, with TRBD2 matching over 14 bases. The germline gives CDR1 MNHEY, CDR2 SMNVEV (reference sequence). V shed 5 bases, J shed 0 bases, and the junction held 15 bases outside the gene matches. This CDR3 spans 21 amino acids. Written as DNA, the CDR3 is TGTGCCAGCAGTCTGGGACTTGCGGGACTAGCGGGAGTGTCCTCCTACAATGAGCAGTTCTTC. This encodes CASSLGLAGLAGVSSYNEQFF.

The chain employs TRBV4-2 and TRBJ1-3, with 8 bases fitting TRBD1. Germline assignment: CDR1 LGHNA and CDR2 YNFKEQ. V dropped 4 bases and J dropped 3; count of bases not matched to a gene: 14. This CDR3 contains 18 residues. This chain's CDR3 is CASSPSTGQGGGGNTIYF. As DNA, the CDR3 is TGTGCCAGCAGCCCCTCCACTGGACAGGGCGGTGGTGGAAACACCATATATTTT.

The V call is TRBV11-3, the J call TRBJ2-1; weak D call: TRBD1 (5 bases). The germline V gene has CDR1 SGHNT and CDR2 YENEEA. The ends were cut back, 2 bases at V and 0 bases at J, with 5 bases in the middle. The CDR3 runs 14 residues. CDR3 sequence (DNA): TGTGCCAGCAGCTTAACAGGCTCCTACAATGAGCAGTTCTTC. This gives the protein CASSLTGSYNEQFF. The complete variable domain, with remaining parts taken from reference TRBV11-3 and TRBJ2-1, reads EAGVVQSPRYKIIEKKQPVAFWCNPISGHNTLYWYLQNLGQGPELLIRYENEEAVDDSQLPKDRFSAERLKGVDSTLKIQPAELGDSAVYLCASSLTGSYNEQFFGPGTRLTVL.

This clone was counted a single time. The chain uses TRBV5-1 and TRBJ2-7, with 11 nucleotides matching TRBD1. The CDR3 has 15 residues. CDR1 is SGHRS and CDR2 is YFSETQ in the germline V gene. V was clipped by 7 bases and J by 2 bases; unmatched bases: 8. The CDR3 DNA follows: TGCGCCAGCTCTGACCGGGGACAGGGGGCCTACGAGCAGTACTTC. Amino acid sequence: CASSDRGQGAYEQYF.

The gene calls are TRBV7-9 and TRBJ1-2, with TRBD1 matching 8 bases. This CDR3 is 16 amino acids long. The V gene end was trimmed by 2 bases and the J gene end by 6 bases; junction bases not matched to a gene: 11. From germline, CDR1 is SEHNR and CDR2 FQNEAQ (reference sequence). The CDR3 DNA is TGTGCCAGCAGCTTAATCCCGGGCAGGGGGCGCGATGGCTACACCTTC. Protein: CASSLIPGRGRDGYTF.

This chain uses TRBV12-3 or TRBV12-4 with TRBJ1-1, with no clear D. This CDR3 is 12 amino acids long. V lost 1 base and J 9 bases, leaving 9 bases between the germline ends. The CDR3 bases are TGTGCCAGCAGTTTAGGAGGTTACCAAGCTTTCTTT. Residues: CASSLGGYQAFF.

This clone is a singleton in its sample. The rearrangement uses TRBV4-1 and TRBJ2-2; 14 nucleotides match TRBD2. Germline CDR1 and CDR2: MGHRA and YSYEKL. CDR3 length: 17 amino acids. V shed 0 bases, J shed 8 bases, and the junction held 5 bases outside the gene matches. CDR3 loop: CASSQEGLAGGGGELFF. The CDR3 DNA reads TGCGCCAGCAGCCAAGAAGGACTAGCGGGAGGTGGAGGGGAGCTGTTTTTT.

The chain recombines TRBV6-5 with TRBJ1-2; weak D call: TRBD1 (6 bases). Trimming took off 0 bases at V and 8 bases at J, with 10 bases between the two ends. In germline, CDR1 is MNHEY, CDR2 SVGAGI. CDR3 size: 13 residues. The CDR3 loop is CASSYSRGGGYTF. The CDR3 nucleotides are TGTGCCAGCAGTTACTCGAGGGGGGGCGGCTACACCTTC.

V and J are TRBV27 and TRBJ1-1, with 8 bases lining up with TRBD1. V lost 6 bases and J lost 4; bases outside the gene matches: 7. Germline-derived CDR1 and CDR2 are MNHEY and SMNVEV (reference sequence). The CDR3 covers 14 residues. This chain's CDR3 is CASRGITGGTEAFF. The CDR3 nucleotides are TGTGCCAGCAGGGGGATCACAGGGGGCACTGAAGCTTTCTTT.

The chain employs TRBV19 and TRBJ1-5; D might be TRBD1 (6 bases). The CDR3 length is 12 residues. The V and J ends lost 5 bases and 11 bases respectively, with 13 bases between them. Germline CDR1 reads LNHDA; CDR2 reads SQIVND (reference sequence). CDR3 sequence reads: CASSRDILSQHF. CDR3 sequence (DNA): TGTGCCAGTAGTCGGGACATTCTGTCCCAGCATTTT.

The chain joins TRBV5-6 to TRBJ2-5; the D gene is possibly TRBD1 (6 bases). This CDR3 contains 13 residues. Per germline, CDR1 SGHDT and CDR2 YYEEEE. Between the trimmed V and J ends, which lost 4 bases and 2 bases, there was a span of 9 bases. CDR3 in amino acids: CASSIDRQETQYF. For the CDR3, the DNA is TGTGCCAGCAGCATAGACAGGCAAGAGACCCAGTACTTC.

This sequence joins TRBV10-3 and TRBJ2-5, with TRBD2 matching over 11 bases. The junction had 2 bases not matched to a gene; V was cut back by 4 bases and J by 4 bases. Germline loops: CDR1 ENHRY, CDR2 SYGVKD. The CDR3 is 14 residues long. The CDR3, as DNA: TGTGCCATCAGTGCGGGACTAGCGGCAGAGACCCAGTACTTC. Its translation is CAISAGLAAETQYF.

The chain carries TRBV12-5 and TRBJ1-6; the D gene is possibly TRBD1 (5 bases). CDR1 and CDR2 (germline): LGHNT, FRNRAP. CDR3 length: 15 amino acids. The ends were cut back, 3 bases at V and 7 bases at J, with 13 bases in the middle. CDR3 residues: CASGFSAGRNSPLHF. The CDR3 DNA sequence: TGTGCTAGTGGTTTTTCCGCAGGGCGGAATTCACCCCTCCACTTT.

The chain recombines TRBV19 with TRBJ2-4; 9 positions agree with TRBD1. Unmatched junction bases numbered 14, after V lost 5 bases and J lost 3 bases. This CDR3 spans 18 amino acids. The germline CDR1 and CDR2 sequences are LNHDA and SQIVND (reference sequence). The CDR3 DNA sequence: TGTGCCAGTAGTTTACCGGGACAGGGTGCAGTGGGCAAAAACATTCAGTACTTC. Translation: CASSLPGQGAVGKNIQYF. The full variable domain, its missing parts supplied by reference TRBV19 and TRBJ2-4, is DGGITQSPKYLFRKEGQNVTLSCEQNLNHDAMYWYRQDPGQGLRLIYYSQIVNDFQKGDIAEGYSVSREKKESFPLTVTSAQKNPTAFYLCASSLPGQGAVGKNIQYFGAGTRLSVL.

The chain links TRBV19 to TRBJ2-5, with a tentative D call TRBD2 (5 bases). Looked up from germline, CDR1 is LNHDA and CDR2 is SQIVND (reference sequence). This CDR3 is 13 amino acids long. Trimming pared 5 bases from V and 4 bases from J, leaving 11 bases between. The CDR3 DNA reads as TGTGCCAGTAGTCCCGGGAATTCAGAGACCCAGTACTTC. This encodes CASSPGNSETQYF.

In this sample, this clone turned up once. The V call is TRBV5-5, the J call TRBJ1-1; D unclear. Looked up from germline, CDR1 is SGHKS and CDR2 is YYEKEE (reference sequence). Trimming stripped 1 base from V and 0 bases from J, with 7 bases between. The CDR3 has 14 amino acids. The DNA of the CDR3 is TGTGCCAGCAGCTTGAACGACATGAACACTGAAGCTTTCTTT. Encoded protein: CASSLNDMNTEAFF. Drawing the rest from reference TRBV5-5 and TRBJ1-1, the complete variable domain is DAGVTQSPTHLIKTRGQQVTLRCSPISGHKSVSWYQQVLGQGPQFIFQYYEKEERGRGNFPDRFSARQFPNYSSELNVNALLLGDSALYLCASSLNDMNTEAFFGQGTRLTVV.